This TCR beta chain was obtained from a study of cytomegalovirus exposure and HLA in healthy donors. Germline CDR1 reads MNHEY; CDR2 reads SMNVEV (reference sequence). The V gene lost 3 bases and the J gene lost 6 bases, with 14 bases spanning the gap. CDR3 length: 15 amino acids. Here immunoSEQ multiplex PCR was the method, and the copy in TCRdb shows in-frame clones only, minus some. Here the sample spans 100,000 to 150,000 clones, just under 95% being singletons. Source material: PBMCs. The receptor was derived from a woman under 30 in good health and CMV-seronegative. The J gene is TRBJ1-4, the V gene TRBV27; no definite D call. The CDR3 DNA sequence: TGTGCCAGCAGTTTTTTAGAAGATCTTGATGAAAAACTGTTTTTT. Its protein is CASSFLEDLDEKLFF.